These T cell receptor beta chains were read from a single sample in a study of T cells in Graves' hyperthyroidism and ophthalmopathy. TCRdb processed the multiplex PCR reads anew with MiXCR; each CDR3 protein has one entry. The sample lists 600,000 to 750,000 distinct CDR3 sequences, roughly 17% occurring once. The sequencing input was blood. The receptors originated from a man between 45 and 60 years old with Graves' hyperthyroidism. CDR3s include the opening cysteine and the closing phenylalanine or tryptophan. Each record gives: V gene, J gene, D gene, clone size, CDR3 protein, CDR3 DNA. D genes are given only for firm matches. Size tells how often a clone was seen (once, few, many) or the class of an expanded clone, and some rows leave it out.

>TRBV2|TRBJ1-1|-|many
CASSIRDMNTEAFF
TGTGCCAGCAGCATCCGGGACATGAACACTGAAGCTTTCTTT
>TRBV5-1|TRBJ2-1|TRBD2|few
CASSTQTSSPGYEQFF
TGCGCCAGCAGCACCCAGACTAGCTCCCCTGGCTATGAGCAGTTCTTC
>TRBV20-1|TRBJ1-5|TRBD1|many
CSARDPQGDSYQPQHF
TGCAGTGCTAGAGACCCACAGGGGGACAGCTATCAGCCCCAGCATTTT
>TRBV28|TRBJ2-3|-|-
CASSSRAPGTDTQYF
TGTGCCAGCAGTTCCCGAGCTCCGGGCACAGATACGCAGTATTTT
>TRBV7-9|TRBJ2-7|TRBD1|once
CASSLGLLSPGDRGTGSYEQYF
TGTGCCAGCAGCTTAGGTTTGCTGTCTCCGGGGGACAGGGGAACGGGGTCCTACGAGCAGTACTTC
>TRBV7-2|TRBJ1-1|-|few
CASQGPTEAFF
TGTGCTTCTCAGGGACCCACTGAAGCTTTCTTT
>TRBV2|TRBJ2-7|-|many
CASSELLGATNEQYF
TGTGCCAGCAGTGAACTTCTGGGAGCCACGAACGAGCAGTACTTC
>TRBV4-3|TRBJ1-1|-|few
CASSQESSRGGMNTEAFF
TGCGCCAGCAGCCAAGAGAGTTCCCGGGGAGGGATGAACACTGAAGCTTTCTTT
>TRBV19|TRBJ2-1|-|once
CASSPPGSTNNEQFF
TGTGCCAGTAGTCCCCCCGGGTCAACGAACAATGAGCAGTTCTTC
>TRBV28|TRBJ2-7|-|-
CASQTRENYEQYF
TGTGCCAGCCAAACCAGGGAAAACTACGAGCAGTACTTC
>TRBV24-1|TRBJ2-5|-|many
CATSEAGVYQETQYF
TGTGCCACCAGTGAGGCCGGGGTGTACCAAGAGACCCAGTACTTC
>TRBV12-3/TRBV12-4|TRBJ2-7|TRBD2|many
CASRLEASGSYEQYF
TGTGCCAGCAGGTTAGAAGCTAGCGGCTCCTACGAGCAGTACTTC
>TRBV12-3/TRBV12-4|TRBJ1-5|-|many
CASSSPGGNQPQHF
TGTGCCAGCAGCTCCCCCGGGGGCAATCAGCCCCAGCATTTT
>TRBV28|TRBJ1-2|TRBD1|-
CASSFFDRAGTADYGYTF
TGTGCCAGCAGTTTCTTTGACAGGGCGGGGACCGCAGACTATGGCTACACCTTC
>TRBV4-3|TRBJ1-1|TRBD1|few
CASSQGSGGREAFF
TGCGCCAGCAGCCAAGGTTCAGGGGGCCGTGAAGCTTTCTTT
>TRBV11-2|TRBJ1-2|-|many
CASSLDWQAYGYTF
TGTGCCAGCAGCTTAGACTGGCAGGCGTATGGCTACACCTTC
>TRBV27|TRBJ2-7|-|many
CASSHETPWTGSSYEQYF
TGTGCCAGCAGCCACGAAACGCCGTGGACCGGGAGCTCCTACGAGCAGTACTTC
>TRBV7-2|TRBJ2-1|TRBD2|few
CASSLLGTSGRSEQFF
TGTGCCAGCAGCCTCCTAGGGACTAGCGGGAGATCTGAGCAGTTCTTC
>TRBV20-1|TRBJ2-1|TRBD1|many
CSASDRARTYNEQFF
TGCAGTGCTAGCGACAGGGCCCGCACCTACAATGAGCAGTTCTTC
>TRBV9|TRBJ2-1|-|many
CASSVQGDYNEQFF
TGTGCCAGCAGCGTACAAGGGGATTACAATGAGCAGTTCTTC
>TRBV12-3/TRBV12-4|TRBJ1-2|-|many
CASSSSGYGYTF
TGTGCCAGCAGTAGTTCAGGGTATGGCTACACCTTC
>TRBV13|TRBJ2-7|TRBD2|many
CASSLGLPSGSEQYF
TGTGCCAGCAGCTTAGGGTTGCCTAGCGGGAGTGAGCAGTACTTC
>TRBV12-3/TRBV12-4|TRBJ1-4|-|many
CASSLQQGGGEKLFF
TGTGCCAGCAGTCTACAACAGGGCGGGGGTGAAAAACTGTTTTTT
>TRBV28|TRBJ1-4|-|few
CASCRDTAATNEKLFF
TGTGCCAGCTGCCGGGACACGGCAGCAACTAATGAAAAACTGTTTTTT
>TRBV10-3|TRBJ1-1|-|many
CAISGRRANTEAFF
TGTGCCATCAGTGGACGACGGGCGAACACTGAAGCTTTCTTT